These 5 T cell receptor beta chains originate from one sample sequenced in a study of T cell responses to AZD1222 COVID-19 vaccine (dated by TCRdb to the early 2020s). Explained via the paper, the time point label denotes: baseline before first vaccination. Libraries were built with the immunoSEQ multiplex PCR assay. TCRdb carries this immuneACCESS record with in-frame sequences only. Its versions omit some clonotypes, under half of them owing to an unresolved V gene in the studies checked, with the rest unexplained. For this sample the table gives 150,000 to 200,000 clones, of which approximately 92% were detected only once. Roughly 10% of the sample is in the top ten clones. The starting material was peripheral blood, obtained on day 0 of AZD1222 vaccination. The origin of the receptors is an adult in good health.

The V call is TRBV6-5, the J call TRBJ1-5, with D tentatively TRBD1 (5 bases). Trimming removed 2 bases at V and 11 bases at J, with 16 bases between. Germline CDR1 and CDR2: MNHEY and SVGAGI. The CDR3 sequence is 14 residues long. The CDR3: CASSYTRTTGSQHF. DNA for the CDR3: TGTGCCAGCAGTTACACGCGGACAACCGGGTCCCAGCATTTT.

The V call is TRBV6-2 or TRBV6-3, the J call TRBJ1-4; weak D call: TRBD1 (6 bases). The germline V gene has CDR1 MNHEY and CDR2 SVGEGT. The V end was cut by 2 bases, the J end by 12 bases, with 16 bases between. The CDR3 consists of 14 residues. Here the CDR3 DNA reads TGTGCCAGCAGTTACCCCCGCCAGAGGGGGGAACTGTTTTTT. It specifies CASSYPRQRGELFF.

The CDR3 sequence is CASSTQGAQGETQYF. The CDR3 coding sequence is TGTGCCAGCAGTACGCAGGGGGCGCAGGGGGAGACCCAGTACTTC. The rearrangement uses TRBV6-5 and TRBJ2-5, with 8 positions matching TRBD1. Germline CDR1 and CDR2: MNHEY and SVGAGI. The V and J ends lost 5 bases and 5 bases, in that order; junction bases with no gene match: 10. CDR3 length: 15 amino acids.

This clone occurred once. The chain has TRBV4-3 and TRBJ1-2; 7 bases agree with TRBD1. Germline trimming cut 6 bases from V and 4 bases from J; bases unmatched to any gene: 8. Germline CDR1 reads LGHNA; CDR2 reads YSLEER. This CDR3 has 14 amino acids. As DNA, the CDR3 is TGCGCCAGCAGACATACTTCAGGGGGCTATGGCTACACCTTC. Translation gives CASRHTSGGYGYTF.

V and J are TRBV6-5 and TRBJ2-5; 9 nucleotides agree with TRBD2. This CDR3 contains 15 residues. Germline CDR1 MNHEY, CDR2 SVGAGI. V shed 6 bases, J shed 1 base, and the junction held 6 bases outside the gene matches. CDR3 protein: CASSSAGGSQETQYF. CDR3 in DNA: TGTGCCAGCAGCTCAGCGGGGGGCTCCCAAGAGACCCAGTACTTC.